This entry features one TCR beta chain sequence. Its antigen is undetermined. The sample comes from a study of blood T cells in healthy people across ages. Together with a sample-barcoded 5' primer, a J-beta primer mix was included in a second PCR lasting 7 to 11 cycles. TCRdb called the 5' RACE reads again in MiXCR, with one record for every CDR3 protein. The sample lists roughly 860,000 distinct CDR3 sequences; less than 80% were seen once. Findings and caveats of the study: Researchers said unsorted PBMCs prevented a conclusive naive versus antigen-experienced comparison.

CDR3 length: 15 amino acids. V lost 6 bases, J lost 1 base, and 15 bases lay in between. From germline, CDR1 is MNHEY and CDR2 SVGEGT. The source is a man aged 25-45 years in good health. The V call is TRBV6-2 or TRBV6-3, the J call TRBJ2-5, with TRBD1 as a possible D gene (5 bases). The material sequenced was blood. CDR3 bases: TGTGCCAGCAGGCGGACGTGGGGCCTCCAAGAGACCCAGTACTTC. This encodes CASRRTWGLQETQYF.